These T cell receptor beta chains were read from a single sample in a study of T cell responses to AZD1222 COVID-19 vaccine. This table comes from immunoSEQ multiplex PCR, and its TCRdb copy is limited to in-frame clones, with some not included. The top ten clones hold about 2.2% of a sample with 90,000 or so clones, roughly 89% of them seen once. The sample here was peripheral blood, taken on day 0 of AZD1222 vaccination. The source is an adult in good health. Each CDR3 is given with its conserved first and last residue. Fields, in order: clone size, V gene, J gene, D gene, CDR3 DNA, CDR3 protein. A D gene is named only where the DNA matches it firmly. A clone size is listed for some rows: how often the clone was seen (once, few, many), or a class if it is expanded.

clone size: -
V gene: TRBV6-2/TRBV6-3
J gene: TRBJ2-5
D gene: TRBD1
CDR3 DNA: TGTGCCAGCAGTTACTTCGACGGACAGGAAGAGACCCAGTACTTC
CDR3 protein: CASSYFDGQEETQYF

clone size: -
V gene: TRBV30
J gene: TRBJ2-7
D gene: TRBD2
CDR3 DNA: TGTGCCTGGAGTCGGGACTTTGGGGGGGGCGAGCAGTACTTC
CDR3 protein: CAWSRDFGGGEQYF

clone size: once
V gene: TRBV19
J gene: TRBJ1-6
D gene: -
CDR3 DNA: TGTGCCAGTAGATACAAAAGCTCCTATAATTCACCCCTCCACTTT
CDR3 protein: CASRYKSSYNSPLHF

clone size: -
V gene: TRBV3-1/TRBV3-2
J gene: TRBJ2-3
D gene: TRBD2
CDR3 DNA: TGTGCCAGCAGCCATTCCCTCATAGCGGGAGCGCCAGATACGCAGTATTTT
CDR3 protein: CASSHSLIAGAPDTQYF

clone size: -
V gene: TRBV28
J gene: TRBJ2-4
D gene: -
CDR3 DNA: TGTGCCAGCAGTCCTCCAGGTATAGCCAAAAACATTCAGTACTTC
CDR3 protein: CASSPPGIAKNIQYF

clone size: -
V gene: TRBV5-1
J gene: TRBJ2-7
D gene: TRBD1
CDR3 DNA: TGCGCCAGCAGCCGGACAGGGGGCAATACCTACGAGCAGTACTTC
CDR3 protein: CASSRTGGNTYEQYF

clone size: -
V gene: TRBV9
J gene: TRBJ1-3
D gene: -
CDR3 DNA: TGTGCCAGCAGCGTTGGAAACACCATATATTTT
CDR3 protein: CASSVGNTIYF

clone size: -
V gene: TRBV23-1
J gene: TRBJ2-1
D gene: TRBD2
CDR3 DNA: TGCGCCAGCAGTCCTCCTCAAGTAGCGGGGGGCCTCAATGAGCAGTTCTTC
CDR3 protein: CASSPPQVAGGLNEQFF

clone size: -
V gene: TRBV4-3
J gene: TRBJ2-7
D gene: TRBD2
CDR3 DNA: TGCGCCAGCAGCCAAGTCGGCGGCGGGGGGGCCAACGAGCAGTACTTC
CDR3 protein: CASSQVGGGGANEQYF

clone size: -
V gene: TRBV5-4
J gene: TRBJ1-1
D gene: -
CDR3 DNA: TGTGCCAGCAGCTTGGGATGGAACACTGAAGCTTTCTTT
CDR3 protein: CASSLGWNTEAFF

clone size: -
V gene: TRBV2
J gene: TRBJ2-2
D gene: -
CDR3 DNA: TGTGCCAGCAGTGGGACTTATGCCGTAGAATCCGGGGAGCTGTTTTTT
CDR3 protein: CASSGTYAVESGELFF

clone size: -
V gene: TRBV7-3
J gene: TRBJ2-1
D gene: -
CDR3 DNA: TGTGCCAGCAGCTTTGACGGAGGGGGTGAGCAGTTCTTC
CDR3 protein: CASSFDGGGEQFF

clone size: -
V gene: TRBV30
J gene: TRBJ1-6
D gene: -
CDR3 DNA: TGTGCCTTCGGAGGACAGTATAATTCACCCCTCCACTTT
CDR3 protein: CAFGGQYNSPLHF

clone size: -
V gene: TRBV30
J gene: TRBJ2-2
D gene: -
CDR3 DNA: TGTGCCTGGAGTCCCAGAAGATACACCGGGGAGCTGTTTTTT
CDR3 protein: CAWSPRRYTGELFF

clone size: -
V gene: TRBV6-4
J gene: TRBJ2-6
D gene: TRBD2
CDR3 DNA: TGTGCCAGCAGTGACTCATCGGGAGGGGGGTCTGGGGCCAACGTCCTGACTTTC
CDR3 protein: CASSDSSGGGSGANVLTF

clone size: -
V gene: TRBV5-1
J gene: TRBJ1-1
D gene: -
CDR3 DNA: TGCGCCAGCAGCTTGGAGGGACGGGGGAGAACTGAAGCTTTCTTT
CDR3 protein: CASSLEGRGRTEAFF

clone size: -
V gene: TRBV3-1/TRBV3-2
J gene: TRBJ1-5
D gene: TRBD1
CDR3 DNA: TGTGCCAGCAGCCAAGAGGGACAGTACAATCAGCCCCAGCATTTT
CDR3 protein: CASSQEGQYNQPQHF

clone size: -
V gene: TRBV5-1
J gene: TRBJ1-5
D gene: -
CDR3 DNA: TGCGCCAGCAGCCCGACTGTAAATCAGCCCCAGCATTTT
CDR3 protein: CASSPTVNQPQHF

clone size: -
V gene: TRBV18
J gene: TRBJ1-6
D gene: TRBD1
CDR3 DNA: TGTGCCAGCTCACCACCGGTTGGGACAGGGTATTCACCCCTCCACTTT
CDR3 protein: CASSPPVGTGYSPLHF

clone size: -
V gene: TRBV5-1
J gene: TRBJ1-2
D gene: -
CDR3 DNA: TGCGCCAGCAGCTTAAACCCGGGCTATGGCTACACCTTC
CDR3 protein: CASSLNPGYGYTF

clone size: -
V gene: TRBV12-3/TRBV12-4
J gene: TRBJ1-1
D gene: -
CDR3 DNA: TGTGCCAGCAGTATGGGACGCCCCACTGAAGCTTTCTTT
CDR3 protein: CASSMGRPTEAFF

clone size: -
V gene: TRBV6-5
J gene: TRBJ2-1
D gene: -
CDR3 DNA: TGTGCCAGCAGATCCGACACCGAGCAGTTCTTC
CDR3 protein: CASRSDTEQFF

clone size: once
V gene: TRBV19
J gene: TRBJ1-1
D gene: -
CDR3 DNA: TGTGCCAGTAGTATGGGGGCAGGGAACACTGAAGCTTTCTTT
CDR3 protein: CASSMGAGNTEAFF

clone size: -
V gene: TRBV19
J gene: TRBJ2-5
D gene: TRBD2
CDR3 DNA: TGTGCCAGTAGTTTCCCCCCCTCACCCGGACTAGCGCCCCTCTTAGAGACCCAGTACTTC
CDR3 protein: CASSFPPSPGLAPLLETQYF

clone size: -
V gene: TRBV10-3
J gene: TRBJ1-5
D gene: -
CDR3 DNA: TGTGCCATCAGTGAGGGAATTGACAGCACATGGGCCCAGCATTTT
CDR3 protein: CAISEGIDSTWAQHF

clone size: -
V gene: TRBV2
J gene: TRBJ1-1
D gene: TRBD1
CDR3 DNA: TGTGCCAGCAGGGGGAATGCGGGACAGGGGACGAACACTGAAGCTTTCTTT
CDR3 protein: CASRGNAGQGTNTEAFF

clone size: -
V gene: TRBV29-1
J gene: TRBJ2-1
D gene: TRBD2
CDR3 DNA: TGCAGCGTTACGACTAGCGATTACAATGAGCAGTTCTTC
CDR3 protein: CSVTTSDYNEQFF

clone size: once
V gene: TRBV7-3
J gene: TRBJ2-3
D gene: TRBD2
CDR3 DNA: TGTGCCAGCAGCTTAGGGGAGGGGCGATGGGGCACAGATACGCAGTATTTT
CDR3 protein: CASSLGEGRWGTDTQYF

clone size: -
V gene: TRBV10-3
J gene: TRBJ2-1
D gene: -
CDR3 DNA: TGTGCCATCAGTGCGGCCAGGGCGTCCTACAATGAGCAGTTCTTC
CDR3 protein: CAISAARASYNEQFF

clone size: -
V gene: TRBV30
J gene: TRBJ2-6
D gene: -
CDR3 DNA: TGTGCCTGGAGGGGTCCGGGACTCTCTGGGGCCAACGTCCTGACTTTC
CDR3 protein: CAWRGPGLSGANVLTF

clone size: -
V gene: TRBV19
J gene: TRBJ2-1
D gene: -
CDR3 DNA: TGTGCTAGTGGCCGGGGCAGGGTACCCCCGAATGAGCAGTTCTTC
CDR3 protein: CASGRGRVPPNEQFF

clone size: -
V gene: TRBV19
J gene: TRBJ1-1
D gene: -
CDR3 DNA: TGTGCCAGTATCACAGGTGGCTTCGACACTGAAGCTTTCTTT
CDR3 protein: CASITGGFDTEAFF

clone size: -
V gene: TRBV24-1
J gene: TRBJ1-1
D gene: TRBD1
CDR3 DNA: TGTGCCACCAGTCACCGGGACAGCGGGGGTATGAACACTGAAGCTTTCTTT
CDR3 protein: CATSHRDSGGMNTEAFF

clone size: -
V gene: TRBV6-5
J gene: TRBJ2-7
D gene: -
CDR3 DNA: TGTGCCAGCAGTTACCGGAGGAGTGGGGTGACGTACGAGCAGTACTTC
CDR3 protein: CASSYRRSGVTYEQYF

clone size: -
V gene: TRBV19
J gene: TRBJ1-6
D gene: -
CDR3 DNA: TGTGCCAGTAGCCGGCAGTCAAATTCACCCCTCCACTTT
CDR3 protein: CASSRQSNSPLHF

clone size: -
V gene: TRBV7-9
J gene: TRBJ1-3
D gene: -
CDR3 DNA: TGTGCCAGCAGCTTAGACAGGGATACTGGAAACACCATATATTTT
CDR3 protein: CASSLDRDTGNTIYF

clone size: -
V gene: TRBV7-9
J gene: TRBJ2-1
D gene: -
CDR3 DNA: TGTGCCAGCAGCCCCTTGACATCCGAATTGGATGAGCAGTTCTTC
CDR3 protein: CASSPLTSELDEQFF

clone size: few
V gene: TRBV19
J gene: TRBJ2-7
D gene: TRBD2
CDR3 DNA: TGTGCCAGTAGTAAGCGGGAGGCACACGAGCAGTACTTC
CDR3 protein: CASSKREAHEQYF

clone size: -
V gene: TRBV6-2/TRBV6-3
J gene: TRBJ1-2
D gene: TRBD1
CDR3 DNA: TGTGCCAGCAGTTACCGGGACAGCTATGGCTACACCTTC
CDR3 protein: CASSYRDSYGYTF

clone size: -
V gene: TRBV12-5
J gene: TRBJ1-2
D gene: -
CDR3 DNA: TGTGCTAGTGGTTTGCAGTTTGGAGTCTATGGCTACACCTTC
CDR3 protein: CASGLQFGVYGYTF

clone size: -
V gene: TRBV11-2
J gene: TRBJ2-1
D gene: TRBD2
CDR3 DNA: TGTGCCAGCAGCTTAGGAGTTGGGGCGAAACGGGGGGTAAATGAGCAGTTCTTC
CDR3 protein: CASSLGVGAKRGVNEQFF